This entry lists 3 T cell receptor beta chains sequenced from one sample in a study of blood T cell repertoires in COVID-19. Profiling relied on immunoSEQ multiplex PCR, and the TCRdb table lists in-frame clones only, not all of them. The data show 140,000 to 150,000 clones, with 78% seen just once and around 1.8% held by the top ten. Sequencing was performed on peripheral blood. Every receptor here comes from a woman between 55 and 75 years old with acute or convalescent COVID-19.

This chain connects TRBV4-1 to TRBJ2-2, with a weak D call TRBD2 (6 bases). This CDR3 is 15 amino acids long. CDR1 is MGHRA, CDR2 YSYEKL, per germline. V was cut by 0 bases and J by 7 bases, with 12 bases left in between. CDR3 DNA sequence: TGCGCCAGCAGCCAAGATCGGTCGGGGGTCGGGGAGCTGTTTTTT. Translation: CASSQDRSGVGELFF.

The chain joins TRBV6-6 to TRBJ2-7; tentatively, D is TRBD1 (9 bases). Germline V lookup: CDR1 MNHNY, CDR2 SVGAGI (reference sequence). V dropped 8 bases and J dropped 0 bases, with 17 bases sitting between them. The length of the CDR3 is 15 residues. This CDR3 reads CASARGDRASYEQYF. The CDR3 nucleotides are TGTGCCAGCGCGCGGGGGGACAGGGCCTCCTACGAGCAGTACTTC.

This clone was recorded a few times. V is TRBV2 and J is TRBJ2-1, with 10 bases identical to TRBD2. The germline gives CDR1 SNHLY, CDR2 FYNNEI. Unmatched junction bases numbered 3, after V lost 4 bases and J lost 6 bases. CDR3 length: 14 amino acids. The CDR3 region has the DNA TGTGCCAGCAGTGGCCTAGCGGGAGTCAATGAGCAGTTCTTC. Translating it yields CASSGLAGVNEQFF.